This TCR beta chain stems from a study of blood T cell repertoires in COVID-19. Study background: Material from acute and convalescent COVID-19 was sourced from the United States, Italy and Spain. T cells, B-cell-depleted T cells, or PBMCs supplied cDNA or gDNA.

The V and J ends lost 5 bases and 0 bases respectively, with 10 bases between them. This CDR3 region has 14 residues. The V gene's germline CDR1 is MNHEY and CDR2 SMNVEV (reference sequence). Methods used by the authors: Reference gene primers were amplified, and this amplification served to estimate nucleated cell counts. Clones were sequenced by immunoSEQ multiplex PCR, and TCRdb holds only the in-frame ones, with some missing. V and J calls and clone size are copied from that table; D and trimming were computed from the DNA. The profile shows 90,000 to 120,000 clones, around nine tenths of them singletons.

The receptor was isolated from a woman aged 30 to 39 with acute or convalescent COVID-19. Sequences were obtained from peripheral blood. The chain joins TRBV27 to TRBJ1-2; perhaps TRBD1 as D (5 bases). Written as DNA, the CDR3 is TGTGCCAGCAGTCCAGGGAGGACTAACTATGGCTACACCTTC. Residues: CASSPGRTNYGYTF.